Sequencing of this TCR beta chain was carried out in a study of shared clonotypes between healthy human individuals (dated by TCRdb to 2018 to 2021). About the study as a whole: The cohort comprised a couple of women and three men aged 18 to 49 years. Per donor, three plates each were used for CD4 naive and CD4 memory, two for CD8 naive, and one for CD8 memory. The study deeply sequenced blood TCR repertoires of 5 or 6 healthy adults to estimate repertoire size and the extent of clonotype sharing between individuals. Different laboratories and diverse techniques were used to prepare libraries and sequence TCR repertoires, to increase sequencing depth and limit assay-specific biases. Per donor, leukapheresis produced somewhere between about 0.94 and 9.5 billion PBMCs.

Study-wide findings and limitations: The small number of donors limited the genetic and exposure-history diversity represented. Compared with non-shared clonotypes, the clonotypes found in all four sorted-subset donors had higher generation probabilities. Based on pairwise subsampling, the degree of clonotype sharing among donors was expected to be affected by sequencing depth. Naive subsets generally had larger estimated clonotype richness than memory subsets did. When a handful of donors were compared, the shared fraction of clonotypes was around 5% for naive CD4, about 4% for naive CD8, roughly 2.3% for memory CD4, and 0.35% to 0.5% for memory CD8. Sampling was restricted to blood, and TCR repertoires in tissues likely differ from the TCR repertoires found in blood. Even with the large sequencing depth, rarefaction of the sorted-subset datasets indicated that sequencing was incomplete.

Details on this clone: Its antigen has not been determined. Base quality data are lacking; no much larger clone is found one base away.

CD8 naive samples consisted of CD45RO-negative cells that were positively selected for CCR7, yielding a CD45RA+CCR7+ population without TemRA cells. Donors were healthy HIV-negative adults with no recently reported acute infections or vaccinations. Every donor was a Caucasian adult residing in Nashville, Tennessee, USA. Blood was collected by leukapheresis, and PBMCs were isolated by Ficoll-Histopaque density gradient centrifugation and then cryopreserved in liquid nitrogen vapor phase. Purity and quantity of every magnetically sorted T cell population were checked by analytical flow cytometry. From each sorted fraction, genomic DNA was isolated and quantified by UV absorbance on a Nanodrop 2000c. Using the deep immunoSEQ assay, TCR CDR3 regions were amplified from genomic DNA by multiplex PCR. For each cell subset, the extracted genomic DNA was distributed evenly across all wells of several immunoSEQ 96-well plates, and each plate served as one replicate. For sorted subsets, 200 to 250 ng genomic DNA, equal to 30,000 to 35,000 T cell genomes, was loaded into each replicate PCR. Purified libraries were quantified with a Qubit 3.0 fluorometer, sized on a Bioanalyzer 2100, and re-quantified with the KAPA Library Quantification kit. Every immunoSEQ 96-well plate was sequenced on a separate single-read 150-cycle Illumina NextSeq 550 flow cell. Processing in the source paper ran as follows. The immunoSEQ output contained only junctional sequences without quality scores, so filtering could not match that applied to full-length reads. Sequences were annotated with PyIR, a Python wrapper for IgBLAST v1.9, and V/J genes and CDR3 were assigned using IMGT germline references. Reads were removed for weak V/J assignments (E-value above 1e-6), missing CDR3, stop codons, out-of-frame junctions, or ambiguous translated residues. V3J clonotypes were defined as sequences sharing the same inferred V gene, J gene, and CDR3 amino acid sequence. Percentage overlap between repertoires was computed as shared unique clonotypes divided by the size of the smaller repertoire. Richness of each repertoire was evaluated using RTK rarefaction, the Chao1 estimator, and Recon v2.1 estimates of unobserved clonotypes. For all TCRbeta clonotypes obtained by the gDNA method from a handful of donors, generation probabilities were computed with OLGA. TCRdb re-hosts the immuneACCESS table, in-frame sequences only. Its copies lack some clones; in the studies checked, an unresolved V gene accounts for under half of them, and the cause for the rest is not known. The V and J calls and clone size come from that table; D and trimming were worked out from the DNA. The sample has roughly 2 million clones on record, around 96% of them singletons. The ten biggest clones cover approximately 1.2% of the sample.

The sequence was obtained from a man aged 18-30 years in good health. The sample was naive CD8+ T cells sorted from blood. In light of the paper, this sample's cell subset or site label describes: CD45RA+CCR7+.

The CDR3 protein: CASSTGGDEQYF. The DNA sequence is as follows: TGTGCCAGCAGTACAGGGGGCGACGAGCAGTACTTC. The chain is assembled from TRBV6-5 and TRBJ2-7, with 9 middle bases fitting TRBD1. The CDR3 measures 12 amino acids from cysteine to phenylalanine. The retained sequence is limited to the CDR3, 36 bases, with the frame set at the first base. V loses 5 bases at its end and J loses 5 bases; junction bases beyond the gene matches: 1. CDR1 MNHEY and CDR2 SVGAGI were looked up in the germline V gene.